This TCR beta chain came from a study of control samples from healthy donors and cancer patients. Here immunoSEQ multiplex PCR was the method, and the copy in TCRdb shows in-frame clones only, minus some. Counted here are 100,000 to 150,000 clones, roughly 90% occurring once; the ten biggest clones make up 2% to 2.5%. Material: blood. This receptor was taken from a woman between 45 and 60 years old in good health.

In nucleotides, the CDR3 is TGTGCCAGCAGCTGGGGTGCCAATGAGCAGTTCTTC. Translated: CASSWGANEQFF. V is TRBV3-1 (or the pseudogene TRBV3-2) and J is TRBJ2-1; no reliable D call. Per germline, CDR1 LGHDT and CDR2 YNNKEL (reference sequence). This CDR3 comprises 12 residues. V dropped 5 bases and J dropped 6 bases, with 8 bases sitting between them.